One T cell receptor (beta chain) is described in this entry. The sample is drawn from a study of cytomegalovirus exposure and HLA in healthy donors. Germline V gene lookup returns CDR1 SQVTM and CDR2 ANQGSEA. The length of the CDR3 is 13 residues. The V and J ends lost 8 bases and 2 bases, in that order; junction bases with no gene match: 4. Sequencing used immunoSEQ multiplex PCR; TCRdb keeps in-frame clones, though not all of them. Of some 330,000 clones listed, roughly 90% are singletons. Input material: PBMCs. This chain connects TRBV29-1 to TRBJ2-3, with TRBD2 identical over 10 bases. This TCR came from a woman aged 18-30 years in good health and CMV-seronegative. In DNA, the CDR3 is TGCAGCAGCAGCGGGAGGGCCACAGATACGCAGTATTTT. Translation gives CSSSGRATDTQYF.